This T cell receptor (beta chain) was sequenced in a study of blood T cell repertoires in COVID-19. Study-level background: The United States, Italy and Spain supplied acute and convalescent COVID-19 samples.

The CDR3 consists of 14 residues. The V and J ends lost 2 bases and 5 bases respectively, with 14 bases between them. Germline V gives CDR1 GTSNPN, CDR2 SVGIG (reference sequence). TCRdb keeps only in-frame clones here, not all; method: immunoSEQ multiplex PCR. Here the sample spans 160,000 or so clones, 78% being singletons. Specimen: peripheral blood. This TCR derives from a woman aged 80 or older with acute or convalescent COVID-19. The chain joins TRBV30 to TRBJ2-3; D gene uncertain. This chain's CDR3 is CAWSRRSVGDTQYF. Written as DNA, the CDR3 is TGTGCCTGGAGTAGGAGAAGCGTTGGAGATACGCAGTATTTT.